These T cell receptor beta chains were read from a single sample in a study of T cells in Graves' hyperthyroidism and ophthalmopathy. MiXCR, applied by TCRdb to the multiplex PCR reads, yields one record per CDR3 protein. The sample has 550,000 to 850,000 distinct CDR3 sequences; around a sixth are singletons. Sequences were obtained from blood. The receptor source for this set is a woman aged 45-65 years with Graves' hyperthyroidism that later progressed to Graves' ophthalmopathy. Both conserved end residues are part of each CDR3. The order of the fields is CDR3 protein, CDR3 DNA, CDR3 length, V gene, clone size, J gene, D gene. A D gene is named only where the DNA matches it firmly. The listing skips clone size in some rows; elsewhere it reads once, few, many or a size class.

CSAHLGERTEAFF,TGCAGTGCTCATTTGGGGGAGCGCACTGAAGCTTTCTTT,13,TRBV20-1,many,TRBJ1-1,NA
CASRQDLAMNTEAFF,TGTGCCAGCAGGCAAGACCTAGCCATGAACACTGAAGCTTTCTTT,15,TRBV28,NA,TRBJ1-1,NA
CASSWWASGGEEYSEQFF,TGCGCCAGCAGCTGGTGGGCTAGCGGGGGTGAAGAGTACAGTGAGCAGTTCTTC,18,TRBV5-1,few,TRBJ2-1,TRBD2
CASSLGSLAGYTGELFF,TGTGCCAGCAGTTTAGGGTCCCTAGCGGGTTACACCGGGGAGCTGTTTTTT,17,TRBV27,NA,TRBJ2-2,TRBD2
CASSRTTDSENTIYF,TGTGCCAGCAGTAGGACGACAGATTCCGAAAACACCATATATTTT,15,TRBV12-3/TRBV12-4,NA,TRBJ1-3,NA
CASPGPRGVGTEAFF,TGTGCCAGTCCGGGACCTAGAGGGGTCGGCACTGAAGCTTTCTTT,15,TRBV7-9,once,TRBJ1-1,NA
CASSVVPDTQYF,TGTGCCAGCAGCGTAGTTCCCGATACGCAGTATTTT,12,TRBV9,NA,TRBJ2-3,NA
CASSLHGVLWSLAEETQYF,TGTGCCAGCAGCTTACATGGGGTGCTGTGGTCTCTAGCCGAAGAGACCCAGTACTTC,19,TRBV11-2,many,TRBJ2-5,NA
CSAISGKGNEQFF,TGCAGTGCTATCAGCGGGAAGGGCAATGAGCAGTTCTTC,13,TRBV20-1,NA,TRBJ2-1,TRBD2
CASRALDEIDGYTF,TGTGCCAGCAGAGCGCTGGACGAGATAGATGGCTACACCTTC,14,TRBV6-1,NA,TRBJ1-2,NA
CASSLSHSGGLGYTF,TGTGCCAGCAGTTTATCGCATAGTGGGGGGCTTGGCTACACCTTC,15,TRBV27,NA,TRBJ1-2,NA
CASRLSNTGELFF,TGCGCCAGCCGGCTATCGAACACCGGGGAGCTGTTTTTT,13,TRBV10-1,many,TRBJ2-2,NA
CASSEALRAGSGYTF,TGTGCCAGCAGTGAAGCGCTTCGGGCAGGGTCTGGCTACACCTTC,15,TRBV2,NA,TRBJ1-2,NA
CAAGMGTITIGELFF,TGTGCCGCAGGGATGGGGACTATAACTATCGGGGAGCTGTTTTTT,15,TRBV6-2/TRBV6-3,NA,TRBJ2-2,TRBD2
CASRGLAGAAAYNEQFF,TGTGCCAGCAGGGGACTAGCGGGGGCCGCAGCCTACAATGAGCAGTTCTTC,17,TRBV7-9,many,TRBJ2-1,TRBD2
CASSPPGGPRDEQFF,TGTGCCAGCTCACCTCCGGGGGGGCCGAGGGATGAGCAGTTCTTC,15,TRBV18,many,TRBJ2-1,TRBD2
CASSPRADEQYF,TGTGCCAGCAGCCCGAGGGCGGACGAGCAGTACTTC,12,TRBV6-2/TRBV6-3,once,TRBJ2-7,NA
CASSLWGTSGVYEQYF,TGTGCCAGCAGTTTATGGGGGACTAGCGGGGTTTACGAGCAGTACTTC,16,TRBV27,NA,TRBJ2-7,TRBD2
CASTGTGGNYGYTF,TGTGCCAGCACAGGGACAGGGGGGAACTATGGCTACACCTTC,14,TRBV2,many,TRBJ1-2,TRBD1
CSAPDRVNTEAFF,TGCAGTGCTCCAGACAGGGTAAACACTGAAGCTTTCTTT,13,TRBV20-1,many,TRBJ1-1,TRBD1
CASKKTGTGTDTQYF,TGTGCCAGCAAAAAAACAGGGACGGGCACAGATACGCAGTATTTT,15,TRBV12-3/TRBV12-4,NA,TRBJ2-3,NA
CASSLTRRETQYF,TGTGCCAGCAGCTTAACCCGGAGAGAGACCCAGTACTTC,13,TRBV7-3,many,TRBJ2-5,NA
CASRVNRQTNEKLFF,TGTGCCAGCAGGGTAAACAGGCAAACTAATGAAAAACTGTTTTTT,15,TRBV2,many,TRBJ1-4,NA
CSVVSGGNTEAFF,TGCAGCGTTGTTTCCGGAGGGAACACTGAAGCTTTCTTT,13,TRBV29-1,NA,TRBJ1-1,NA
CAISGSGQTNYGYTF,TGTGCCATCAGTGGAAGTGGACAGACCAACTATGGCTACACCTTC,15,TRBV10-3,many,TRBJ1-2,NA
CASSLSGIMNSPLHF,TGTGCCAGCAGTTTATCGGGCATTATGAATTCACCCCTCCACTTT,15,TRBV27,many,TRBJ1-6,NA
CSARVPGGSYNEQFF,TGCAGTGCTAGGGTGCCTGGGGGATCTTACAATGAGCAGTTCTTC,15,TRBV20-1,many,TRBJ2-1,NA
CASSLMGEKLFF,TGTGCCAGCAGTTTAATGGGGGAAAAACTGTTTTTT,12,TRBV12-3/TRBV12-4,many,TRBJ1-4,NA
CATTGRGRGNEQFF,TGTGCCACAACAGGCAGGGGGCGCGGGAATGAGCAGTTCTTC,14,TRBV12-3/TRBV12-4,few,TRBJ2-1,TRBD1
CASSHGDLPDNEQFF,TGTGCCAGCAGCCATGGGGACTTACCGGACAATGAGCAGTTCTTC,15,TRBV3-1,many,TRBJ2-1,NA
CSAEQMGEKLFF,TGCAGTGCCGAGCAGATGGGTGAAAAACTGTTTTTT,12,TRBV20-1,NA,TRBJ1-4,NA
CASSPTGTGGTDTQYF,TGTGCCAGCTCACCAACCGGTACAGGGGGCACAGATACGCAGTATTTT,16,TRBV18,many,TRBJ2-3,TRBD1
CASRLGAGPNYGYTF,TGTGCCAGCAGGCTGGGGGCGGGACCTAACTATGGCTACACCTTC,15,TRBV7-9,few,TRBJ1-2,NA
CASTDLPTGERTGELFF,TGTGCCAGTACCGATCTCCCGACAGGGGAAAGGACCGGGGAGCTGTTTTTT,17,TRBV19,NA,TRBJ2-2,TRBD1
CSASPGTGTGELFF,TGCAGTGCTAGCCCCGGGACAGGGACCGGGGAGCTGTTTTTT,14,TRBV20-1,many,TRBJ2-2,TRBD1
CSASTRGAQETQYF,TGCAGTGCTAGTACCAGGGGGGCCCAAGAGACCCAGTACTTC,14,TRBV20-1,NA,TRBJ2-5,NA
CASSQESGGRATEAFF,TGTGCCAGCAGCCAAGAATCCGGGGGCCGGGCAACTGAAGCTTTCTTT,16,TRBV4-2,NA,TRBJ1-1,NA
CASGPGRQGKNTEAFF,TGTGCTAGTGGCCCCGGGCGACAGGGGAAGAACACTGAAGCTTTCTTT,16,TRBV12-5,few,TRBJ1-1,TRBD1
CASSGGQETQYF,TGTGCCAGCAGCGGCGGACAAGAGACCCAGTACTTC,12,TRBV3-1,many,TRBJ2-5,NA
CASSHSGPEAFF,TGTGCCAGCAGCCATTCGGGTCCTGAAGCTTTCTTT,12,TRBV6-1,many,TRBJ1-1,NA
CASSQGAFQPQHF,TGTGCCAGCAGTCAGGGGGCATTTCAGCCCCAGCATTTT,13,TRBV7-3,NA,TRBJ1-5,TRBD1
CSARATGPKNIQYF,TGCAGTGCTAGAGCCACAGGGCCCAAAAACATTCAGTACTTC,14,TRBV20-1,few,TRBJ2-4,NA
CASSYKPLQQPQHF,TGTGCCAGCAGTTACAAACCTCTCCAACAGCCCCAGCATTTT,14,TRBV6-9,few,TRBJ1-5,NA
CASSLAWPGAQYF,TGTGCCAGCAGCTTAGCTTGGCCCGGGGCCCAGTACTTC,13,TRBV11-2,many,TRBJ2-5,NA
CASSLEGRENTEAFF,TGTGCCAGCAGCTTAGAAGGTCGGGAAAACACTGAAGCTTTCTTT,15,TRBV11-2,few,TRBJ1-1,NA
CASSDGTLMNTEAFF,TGTGCCAGCAGTGATGGAACGTTGATGAACACTGAAGCTTTCTTT,15,TRBV6-1,many,TRBJ1-1,NA
CAWSLSRYGYTF,TGTGCCTGGAGCCTTTCCCGCTATGGCTACACCTTC,12,TRBV30,NA,TRBJ1-2,NA